The clone carrying this TCR beta chain was recorded many times. CDR3 length: 16 residues. Germline-derived CDR1 and CDR2 are SGHVS and FNYEAQ. Trimming cost V 4 bases and J 4 bases, with 19 bases left between them. There were TCR beta CDR3 regions amplified from RNA transcripts. A set of HTBI primers served as the primers for a first-round RT-PCR of the TCR CDR3. Each CDR3 protein gets one entry after TCRdb re-called the multiplex PCR reads with MiXCR. The sample records fewer than 700,000 distinct CDR3 sequences, around 15% being singletons. The data stem from a study of T cells in Graves' hyperthyroidism and ophthalmopathy.

This sequence was found in a woman in her 30s with Graves' hyperthyroidism. V gene TRBV7-6 combines with J gene TRBJ1-2; tentatively, D is TRBD1 (5 bases). The sequencing input was blood. The chain's CDR3 is CASSSHGGDVGYGYTF. CDR3 bases: TGTGCCAGCAGCTCCCATGGGGGGGACGTCGGCTATGGCTACACCTTC.